Listed below are T cell receptor beta chains from one sample, sequenced in a study of radiotherapy plus CTLA-4 blockade in lung cancer. The data were produced by immunoSEQ multiplex PCR, yet TCRdb's version contains in-frame clones alone and is incomplete. The sample records around 90,000 clones, around 83% being singletons. Source: peripheral blood, taken from a patient treated with radiotherapy plus ipilimumab. These receptors all come from a human donor with non-small cell lung cancer that progressed on radiotherapy plus ipilimumab. The CDR3 runs from the conserved cysteine through the conserved F or W. The order of the fields is J gene, D gene, clone size, V gene, CDR3 DNA, CDR3 protein. D genes are given only for firm matches. The listing skips clone size in some rows; elsewhere it reads once, few, many or a size class.

TRBJ2-6	NA	NA	TRBV18	TGTGCCAGCTCACCACAGGGGACGGTCTCTGGGGCCAACGTCCTGACTTTC	CASSPQGTVSGANVLTF
TRBJ2-1	TRBD1	NA	TRBV29-1	TGCAGCGGGACAGGGTGGAATGAGCAGTTCTTC	CSGTGWNEQFF
TRBJ2-2	NA	once	TRBV25-1	TGTGCCAGCAGTGGACAGTTTGCGAACACCGGGGAGCTGTTTTTT	CASSGQFANTGELFF
TRBJ1-5	NA	NA	TRBV27	TGTGCCAGCAAACGAGACGGGACAAGCAATCAGCCCCAGCATTTT	CASKRDGTSNQPQHF
TRBJ1-4	NA	NA	TRBV6-1	TGTGCCAGCAGAGAGAACCTGGGCGGAGGTGAAAAACTGTTTTTT	CASRENLGGGEKLFF
TRBJ1-4	TRBD1	NA	TRBV9	TGTGCCAGCAGCCCAGGGGGGCAGGCTAATGAAAAACTGTTTTTT	CASSPGGQANEKLFF
TRBJ2-7	NA	once	TRBV29-1	TGCAGCGTTGAAGATGAGAGTGGCTACGAGCAGTACTTC	CSVEDESGYEQYF
TRBJ2-1	TRBD2	NA	TRBV19	TGTGCCAGTAGCCGGACTAGCGGGAGGCAATACAATGAGCAGTTCTTC	CASSRTSGRQYNEQFF
TRBJ1-5	NA	NA	TRBV6-5	TGTGCCAGCGGGTTTAGCAATCAGCCCCAGCATTTT	CASGFSNQPQHF
TRBJ1-1	TRBD1	NA	TRBV7-6	TGTGCCAGCAGCTCCTTCGGACAGGCGGGAACTGAAGCTTTCTTT	CASSSFGQAGTEAFF
TRBJ1-2	NA	NA	TRBV4-1	TGCGCCAGCAGCCAAGATTCGGGTAGGACAGACTATGGCTACACCTTC	CASSQDSGRTDYGYTF
TRBJ1-4	TRBD1	NA	TRBV28	TGTGCCAGCAATCCGGGGGACAGTGAAAAACTGTTTTTT	CASNPGDSEKLFF
TRBJ2-3	NA	few	TRBV10-3	TGTGCCATCATGAGGGACTTCCCCCCGGGTACGCAGTATTTT	CAIMRDFPPGTQYF
TRBJ1-4	NA	NA	TRBV5-1	TGCGCCAGCAGCTTATCGTGGGCAGCTAATGAAAAACTGTTTTTT	CASSLSWAANEKLFF
TRBJ2-7	NA	NA	TRBV7-2	TGTGCCAGCAGCGCGAGCTACGAGCAGTACTTC	CASSASYEQYF
TRBJ2-3	NA	NA	TRBV7-2	TGTGCCAGCAGCGAGCGGACTTACGTGGATACGCAGTATTTT	CASSERTYVDTQYF
TRBJ2-4	TRBD1	NA	TRBV7-2	TGTGCCAGCAGCCCCCTGGGACAGGGGGAGACGGGCAAAAACATTCAGTACTTC	CASSPLGQGETGKNIQYF
TRBJ2-1	TRBD2	few	TRBV5-1	TGCGCCAGCAGCTTGGCCCTACGACTAGCGTACAATGAGCAGTTCTTC	CASSLALRLAYNEQFF
TRBJ2-7	TRBD2	medium-sized	TRBV4-1	TGCGCCAGCAGCCCGATGACTAGCGGCTCCTACGAGCAGTACTTC	CASSPMTSGSYEQYF
TRBJ2-5	TRBD2	once	TRBV7-2	TGTGCCAGCAGCTACAATAGCGGGGGCCAAGAGACCCAGTACTTC	CASSYNSGGQETQYF
TRBJ2-3	NA	NA	TRBV9	TGTGCCAGCAGCGCGACAACTAGCACAGATACGCAGTATTTT	CASSATTSTDTQYF
TRBJ2-3	NA	once	TRBV29-1	TGCAGCGTTGAAGAGGGCACAGATACGCAGTATTTT	CSVEEGTDTQYF
TRBJ1-5	NA	NA	TRBV27	TGTGCCAGCAGTCCGAAGGGGAATCAGCCCCAGCATTTT	CASSPKGNQPQHF
TRBJ2-3	TRBD1	NA	TRBV19	TGTGCCAGTAGGCCCGGACAGGGGGCAGGGGATACGCAGTATTTT	CASRPGQGAGDTQYF
TRBJ2-3	TRBD1	NA	TRBV29-1	TGCAGCGTTGTGGTACAGGGGGGAAATACGCAGTATTTT	CSVVVQGGNTQYF
TRBJ2-5	TRBD1	NA	TRBV10-3	TGTGCCATCGGGGGGACAGGGAACCAAGAGACCCAGTACTTC	CAIGGTGNQETQYF
TRBJ2-3	TRBD2	NA	TRBV5-4	TGTGCCAGCAGCCCAGAGCCTAGCGGGCTCACAGATACGCAGTATTTT	CASSPEPSGLTDTQYF